This section outlines one T cell receptor (beta chain) sequence together with its context. Germline V lookup: CDR1 SGHAT, CDR2 FQNNGV. The CDR3 extends over 15 amino acids. V gave up 3 bases and J gave up 4 bases, with 15 bases separating them. This sample is drawn from a study of early stage breast cancer tumors. The method was immunoSEQ multiplex PCR; TCRdb's version includes in-frame clones alone and lacks a portion of them. In the table there are about 28,000 clones, roughly three fifths of which are singletons. V and J are TRBV11-2 and TRBJ1-1, with D possibly TRBD1 on 5 matching bases. This sequence originates from a person aged 50 to 59 with breast cancer. Input material: breast tumor tissue. Here the CDR3 DNA reads TGTGCCAGCAGCTTTCAAACAGGTTTTGGCACTGAAGCTTTCTTT. It codes for CASSFQTGFGTEAFF.